Shown below are 14 T cell receptor beta chains from a single sample sequenced in a study of CD8+ T cells in alopecia areata. Reverse transcription of extracted RNA yielded cDNA, which provided the sequencing template. Repertoires were generated with immunoSEQ multiplex PCR, while TCRdb's copy carries only in-frame clones and drops some. The sample includes about 97,000 clones, 41% seen only once; the top ten take about 1.4%. Sequenced material: CD4+ T cells sorted from blood. The source is a human donor with alopecia areata.

In this sample, this clone turned up a few times. The V and J genes are TRBV15 and TRBJ2-1; 9 bases map to TRBD2. This CDR3 region has 15 residues. Germline CDR1 LNHNV, CDR2 YYDKDF (reference sequence). The ends lost 8 bases at V and 6 bases at J; junction bases unmatched: 11. The CDR3 sequence is CATSQGLAKGNEQFF. The CDR3 region has the DNA TGTGCCACCTCCCAGGGACTAGCTAAGGGCAATGAGCAGTTCTTC.

This clone was counted between two and nine times. The rearrangement links TRBV5-1 to TRBJ2-5; TRBD2 aligns across 10 bases. Germline V lookup: CDR1 SGHRS, CDR2 YFSETQ. This CDR3 contains 15 residues. V lost 4 bases, J lost 2 bases, and 5 bases stayed unmatched. The CDR3 sequence is CASSPGTSDQETQYF. As DNA, the CDR3 is TGCGCCAGCAGCCCGGGGACTAGCGATCAAGAGACCCAGTACTTC.

In this sample, this clone turned up a few times. This chain joins TRBV30 and TRBJ1-1, with D possibly being TRBD1 (6 bases). With 1 base removed from V and 6 bases from J, the gap between germline ends came to 18 bases. The CDR3 is made up of 15 amino acids. Germline values: CDR1 GTSNPN, CDR2 SVGIG (reference sequence). Here the CDR3 DNA reads TGTGCCTGGAGTGAAAATAAGGGGGATTATGCTGAAGCTTTCTTT. It specifies CAWSENKGDYAEAFF. Full variable domain (rest looked up from reference TRBV30 and TRBJ1-1): SQTIHQWPATLVQPVGSPLSLECTVEGTSNPNLYWYRQAAGRGLQLLFYSVGIGQISSEVPQNLSASRPQDRQFILSSKKLLLSDSGFYLCAWSENKGDYAEAFFGQGTRLTVV.

This chain uses TRBV4-1 with TRBJ2-1; no firm D call. Germline CDR1 MGHRA, CDR2 YSYEKL. V was pared by 1 base and J by 0 bases, with 16 bases between. This CDR3 spans 18 amino acids. The CDR3 is CASSQGLNTLSSYNEQFF. The CDR3 region has the DNA TGCGCCAGCAGCCAAGGGCTGAACACGCTGAGCTCCTACAATGAGCAGTTCTTC.

This rearrangement joins TRBV9 to TRBJ2-5, with D perhaps matching TRBD1 (5 bases). Per germline, CDR1 SGDLS and CDR2 YYNGEE. The V gene lost 0 bases and the J gene lost 5 bases, with 17 bases spanning the gap. This CDR3 comprises 16 residues. CDR3 sequence: CASSVAIGQGWETQYF. DNA for the CDR3: TGTGCCAGCAGCGTAGCTATTGGTCAGGGTTGGGAGACCCAGTACTTC.

The chain has TRBV5-1 and TRBJ2-1, with 12 bases that match TRBD2. The J segment lost 6 bases and the V segment lost 0 bases, leaving 4 bases of the junction unmatched. CDR1 and CDR2 from the germline V gene are SGHRS and YFSETQ. The CDR3 covers 16 residues. The CDR3 is CASSLAGTSGFNEQFF. CDR3 nucleotides: TGCGCCAGCAGCTTGGCCGGGACTAGCGGGTTCAATGAGCAGTTCTTC.

The rearrangement links TRBV28 to TRBJ2-3, with D possibly being TRBD2 (5 bases). Germline CDR1 reads MDHEN; CDR2 reads SYDVKM. Trimming took off 6 bases at V and 4 bases at J, with 8 bases between the two ends. The CDR3 is made up of 12 amino acids. The CDR3 sequence: CASSGVSDTQYF. The CDR3 bases are TGTGCCAGCAGCGGGGTCTCAGATACGCAGTATTTT.

A few counts support this clone. This chain joins TRBV20-1 and TRBJ2-5, with D unclear. CDR1 and CDR2 (germline): DFQATT, SNEGSKA (reference sequence). The CDR3 length is 11 residues. Trimming cost V 6 bases and J 0 bases, with 5 bases left between them. The CDR3 bases are TGCAGTGCCCAGAACCAAGAGACCCAGTACTTC. Its translation is CSAQNQETQYF.

This clone showed up just a few times. The chain links TRBV7-3 to TRBJ1-5, with D unclear. The germline CDR1 and CDR2 sequences are SGHTA and FQGTGA. This CDR3 has 13 residues. Trimming stripped 0 bases from V and 3 bases from J, with 3 bases between. CDR3 loop: CASSLTLNQPQHF. DNA of the CDR3: TGTGCCAGCAGCTTAACGCTCAATCAGCCCCAGCATTTT. Full variable domain (missing parts from reference TRBV7-3 and TRBJ1-5): GAGVSQTPSNKVTEKGKYVELRCDPISGHTALYWYRQSLGQGPEFLIYFQGTGAADDSGLPNDRFFAVRPEGSVSTLKIQRTERGDSAVYLCASSLTLNQPQHFGDGTRLSIL.

The V gene is TRBV5-1, the J gene TRBJ2-3; 7 nucleotides agree with TRBD1. This CDR3 is built from 17 residues. V lost 3 bases and J lost 3; bases outside the gene matches: 13. Looked up from germline, CDR1 is SGHRS and CDR2 is YFSETQ. Here the CDR3 DNA reads TGCGCCAGCAGCTCAGATCGACAGGGATTGAAGACAGATACGCAGTATTTT. This encodes CASSSDRQGLKTDTQYF.

The chain recombines TRBV7-2 with TRBJ2-7; D gene ambiguous. The CDR3 has 15 residues. The germline V and J ends were trimmed by 5 bases and 4 bases, with 18 bases remaining between them. Per the germline V gene, CDR1 is SGHTA and CDR2 is FQGNSA. The CDR3 reads CASSPRFLDGYEQYF. The CDR3 DNA sequence: TGTGCCAGCAGCCCCCGGTTTCTAGATGGATACGAGCAGTACTTC.

V and J are TRBV30 and TRBJ1-2; the D gene is possibly TRBD1 (5 bases). Trimming took 3 bases from V and 4 from J, leaving 18 bases between them. The germline V gene has CDR1 GTSNPN and CDR2 SVGIG (reference sequence). The CDR3 has 15 residues. The CDR3: CAWSTVDSFSYGYTF. CDR3 DNA: TGTGCCTGGAGCACAGTAGACAGCTTCTCCTATGGCTACACCTTC.

This clone has only one observation. The rearrangement uses TRBV19 and TRBJ2-5, with D possibly TRBD1 on 6 matching bases. Germline CDR1 LNHDA, CDR2 SQIVND (reference sequence). V lost 4 bases and J 1 base, leaving 13 bases between the germline ends. This CDR3 is 15 amino acids long. The CDR3 loop is CASSKGVGLQETQYF. Written as DNA, the CDR3 is TGTGCCAGTAGTAAGGGGGTGGGCCTCCAAGAGACCCAGTACTTC.

This clone was detected a few times. The CDR3 loop reads CASSSRQGSQPQHF. CDR3 in DNA: TGTGCCAGCAGTAGCCGACAGGGGAGTCAGCCCCAGCATTTT. The chain uses TRBV28 and TRBJ1-5; 8 bases are a match to TRBD1. Germline trimming cut 5 bases from V and 6 bases from J; bases unmatched to any gene: 6. The V gene's germline CDR1 is MDHEN and CDR2 SYDVKM. The length of the CDR3 is 14 residues.